The 22 T cell receptor beta chains presented below share a single source sample, sequenced in a study of PD-1 blockade in classical Hodgkin lymphoma. Brentuximab vedotin exposure varied, and every patient relapsed after autologous stem cell transplantation. The table came from immunoSEQ multiplex PCR; TCRdb's copy has only in-frame clones and leaves some out. This sample has 55,000 to 60,000 clones, with around 90% found just once. The sample consisted of peripheral blood mononuclear cells (PBMCs), taken before the second cycle of nivolumab. These TCRs come from a human donor with classical Hodgkin lymphoma.

The chain employs TRBV7-7 and TRBJ2-6, with no clear D. Trimming pared 3 bases from V and 4 bases from J, leaving 19 bases between. Germline CDR1 reads SSHAT; CDR2 reads FNYEAQ (reference sequence). CDR3 length: 18 residues. The CDR3 is CASSFPQCLRPGANVLTF. The CDR3 DNA reads TGTGCCAGCAGCTTCCCCCAGTGTTTGCGACCGGGGGCCAACGTCCTGACTTTC.

About this clone itself: Other DNA sequences in the same sample also yield this CDR3. The rearrangement uses TRBV28 and TRBJ2-7; D gene ambiguous. The V and J ends lost 6 bases and 4 bases respectively, with 4 bases between them. The CDR3 is 10 amino acids. CDR1 MDHEN and CDR2 SYDVKM come from the germline V gene. CDR3 in amino acids: CASRGYEQYF. Here the CDR3 DNA reads TGTGCCAGCAGGGGATACGAGCAGTACTTC.

This rearrangement joins TRBV25-1 to TRBJ2-2; 9 nucleotides align to TRBD1. Trimming removed 6 bases from V and 2 bases from J; junction bases left unmatched: 4. Germline loops: CDR1 MGHDK, CDR2 SYGVNS. The CDR3 length is 15 residues. The CDR3 sequence is CASSAGQGNTGELFF. The DNA for the CDR3 is TGTGCCAGCAGCGCGGGACAGGGAAACACCGGGGAGCTGTTTTTT. Using reference TRBV25-1 and TRBJ2-2 for the parts outside the CDR3, the full variable domain is EADIYQTPRYLVIGTGKKITLECSQTMGHDKMYWYQQDPGMELHLIHYSYGVNSTEKGDLSSESTVSRIRTEHFPLTLESARPSHTSQYLCASSAGQGNTGELFFGEGSRLTVL.

This chain links TRBV30 with TRBJ2-3; no clear D. The CDR3 sequence is 15 residues long. The germline CDR1 and CDR2 sequences are GTSNPN and SVGIG (reference sequence). V shed 5 bases and J shed 0 bases, with 15 bases lying between them. DNA for the CDR3: TGTGCCTGGTGCCCCCTCGGCGCGAGCACAGATACGCAGTATTTT. Its translation: CAWCPLGASTDTQYF.

This clone has only one observation. The V and J genes are TRBV5-1 and TRBJ2-7, with D hard to call. This CDR3 spans 14 amino acids. Germline V gene data show CDR1 as SGHRS and CDR2 as YFSETQ. V shed 0 bases and J shed 1 base, with 8 bases lying between them. CDR3 in amino acids: CASSLASASYEQYF. The CDR3 nucleotides read TGCGCCAGCAGCTTGGCGTCAGCGTCCTACGAGCAGTACTTC.

The chain has TRBV30 and TRBJ1-5; 8 nucleotides line up with TRBD1. In germline, CDR1 is GTSNPN, CDR2 SVGIG (reference sequence). Trimming took 2 bases from V and 4 from J; bases not matched to a gene: 10. The CDR3 runs to 16 residues. CDR3 sequence (DNA): TGTGCCTGGAGTTCGGACAGGGTAGGGATTAATCAGCCCCAGCATTTT. It encodes CAWSSDRVGINQPQHF.

V gene TRBV14 combines with J gene TRBJ2-4, with 7 bases fitting TRBD1. Germline V gives CDR1 SGHDN, CDR2 FVKESK. The CDR3 is made up of 15 amino acids. J gave up 8 bases and V 4 bases, and 11 bases lay outside the gene matches. CDR3 sequence reads: CASSRGQTKKDIQYF. The CDR3 nucleotides are TGTGCCAGCAGCCGGGGACAGACCAAAAAGGACATTCAGTACTTC.

The J gene is TRBJ2-5, the V gene TRBV10-3; 9 nucleotides agree with TRBD2. V was clipped by 4 bases and J by 5 bases; unmatched bases: 5. The CDR3 consists of 14 residues. Germline lookup yields CDR1 ENHRY and CDR2 SYGVKD. CDR3 DNA sequence: TGTGCCATCAGTGGACTAGCGGCCATGGAGACCCAGTACTTC. It codes for CAISGLAAMETQYF.

The V gene is TRBV7-9, the J gene TRBJ2-1, with TRBD2 matching over 9 bases. The CDR3 is 19 amino acids. The V and J ends lost 2 bases and 0 bases, in that order; junction bases with no gene match: 11. CDR1 and CDR2 (germline): SEHNR, FQNEAQ (reference sequence). In DNA, the CDR3 is TGTGCCAGCAGCTTAACCGCACTACTAGCGGGCCTCTCCTACAATGAGCAGTTCTTC. Translating it yields CASSLTALLAGLSYNEQFF.

V and J are TRBV7-2 and TRBJ2-1; no clear D. Germline CDR1 reads SGHTA; CDR2 reads FQGNSA. This CDR3 has 12 amino acids. Trimming left V 4 bases short and J 4 bases short, with 5 bases between. Here the CDR3 reads CASSSVYNEQFF. The DNA for the CDR3 is TGTGCCAGCAGCTCCGTGTACAATGAGCAGTTCTTC. The full variable domain, with the rest looked up from reference TRBV7-2 and TRBJ2-1, is GAGVSQSPSNKVTEKGKDVELRCDPISGHTALYWYRQSLGQGLEFLIYFQGNSAPDKSGLPSDRFSAERTGGSVSTLTIQRTQQEDSAVYLCASSSVYNEQFFGPGTRLTVL.

V is TRBV7-3 and J is TRBJ2-2, with 8 bases matching TRBD1. Trimming at V came to 2 bases and at J to 6 bases, leaving 8 bases not matched to a gene. CDR1 and CDR2 (germline): SGHTA, FQGTGA. This CDR3 has 16 residues. The CDR3 region has the DNA TGTGCCAGCAGCTTACCCACCAGGACAGGGCCCGGGGAGCTGTTTTTT. Amino acid sequence: CASSLPTRTGPGELFF.

The rearrangement links TRBV2 to TRBJ1-2; 8 positions agree with TRBD1. With V trimmed by 6 bases and J by 5 bases, 8 bases remained unmatched. From germline, CDR1 is SNHLY and CDR2 FYNNEI. This CDR3 contains 14 residues. The CDR3 protein is CASRDGGQEYGYTF. CDR3 DNA sequence: TGTGCCAGCAGAGACGGGGGACAGGAGTATGGCTACACCTTC.

The genes are TRBV7-6 and TRBJ2-5, with no clear D. Germline-derived CDR1 and CDR2 are SGHVS and FNYEAQ. Trimming stripped 1 base from V and 5 bases from J, with 11 bases between. The CDR3 totals 14 residues. CDR3 sequence: CASSLGTGTETQYF. The CDR3 coding sequence is TGTGCCAGCAGCTTAGGCACGGGTACGGAGACCCAGTACTTC.

The chain combines TRBV11-2 with TRBJ1-1, with D tentatively TRBD1 (6 bases). Germline-derived CDR1 and CDR2 are SGHAT and FQNNGV. V lost 1 base and J 5 bases, leaving 14 bases between the germline ends. The CDR3 covers 15 residues. For the CDR3, the DNA is TGTGCCAGCAGCTTAGTCAGGGGAGGAAGGACTGAAGCTTTCTTT. Translation: CASSLVRGGRTEAFF.

This chain uses TRBV5-4 with TRBJ1-6; 7 bases are shared with TRBD1. The ends lost 0 bases at V and 7 bases at J; junction bases unmatched: 4. The CDR3 runs 15 residues. Germline assignment: CDR1 SGHNT and CDR2 YYREEE (reference sequence). The CDR3 loop is CASSLVGQLNSPLHF. CDR3 DNA: TGTGCCAGCAGCTTGGTGGGACAGCTCAATTCACCCCTCCACTTT.

V usage is TRBV19 and J usage is TRBJ2-2; D is perhaps TRBD2 (6 bases). Germline CDR1 LNHDA, CDR2 SQIVND (reference sequence). Trimming took 3 bases from V and 0 from J, leaving 8 bases between them. The CDR3 spans 15 residues. For the CDR3, the DNA is TGTGCCAGTAGTATCCGACTAGCGAACACCGGGGAGCTGTTTTTT. It encodes CASSIRLANTGELFF.

This clone has a single count. The chain joins TRBV13 to TRBJ2-2; 8 nucleotides match TRBD2. The germline V gene has CDR1 PRHDT and CDR2 FYEKMQ (reference sequence). The CDR3 has 18 residues. With 1 base clipped from V and 5 bases from J, the junction kept 12 bases outside the gene matches. In DNA form, the CDR3 reads TGTGCCAGCAGCTTAGCCGAGACTAGCGCCACGGGGACCGGGGAGCTGTTTTTT. As protein: CASSLAETSATGTGELFF.

The chain links TRBV9 to TRBJ2-5; the match to TRBD2 covers 10 bases. V gave up 3 bases and J gave up 4 bases; unmatched junction bases: 3. CDR3 size: 14 residues. Germline V lookup: CDR1 SGDLS, CDR2 YYNGEE. CDR3 bases: TGTGCCAGCAGCGGGACTAGCGGTGGAGAGACCCAGTACTTC. This codes for CASSGTSGGETQYF.

The J gene is TRBJ1-2, the V gene TRBV23-1; a weak D match, TRBD1 (5 bases). TRBV23-1 is marked as an open reading frame, function uncertain. Deletions cut 4 bases from V and 4 bases from J, with 13 bases between. The CDR3 has 14 residues. The CDR3 is CASSPEGCAYGYTF. The CDR3 DNA sequence: TGCGCCAGCAGTCCGGAGGGGTGCGCCTATGGCTACACCTTC.

The chain joins TRBV5-1 to TRBJ2-5, with 12 bases that match TRBD2. Germline CDR1 and CDR2: SGHRS and YFSETQ. V lost 4 bases and J lost 5; bases outside the gene matches: 9. The CDR3 totals 16 residues. In DNA form, the CDR3 reads TGCGCCAGCAGCCTGGGGACTAGCGGGCTGTCGGAGACCCAGTACTTC. Translating gives CASSLGTSGLSETQYF.

The V gene is TRBV27, the J gene TRBJ2-6; D remains unclear. The V end lost 3 bases, the J end lost 2 bases, and 14 bases lay between the germline ends. Germline CDR1 reads MNHEY; CDR2 reads SMNVEV (reference sequence). The CDR3 has 17 residues. The CDR3 DNA is TGTGCCAGCAGTTTGATGTACGGCTCCCCTGGGGCCAACGTCCTGACTTTC. It is translated as CASSLMYGSPGANVLTF.

The chain uses TRBV9 and TRBJ2-5; 8 positions match TRBD1. Germline values: CDR1 SGDLS, CDR2 YYNGEE. The ends lost 3 bases at V and 2 bases at J; junction bases unmatched: 6. The CDR3 consists of 15 residues. The CDR3 DNA sequence: TGTGCCAGCAGCGCCGGGGACAGGACGCAAGAGACCCAGTACTTC. Translated: CASSAGDRTQETQYF.